The present T cell receptor (beta chain) was sequenced within a study of T cells after yellow fever vaccination. Study-wide points: Re-detected after boosting: most primary clones, around 97% of CD4 and 88% of CD8.

Germline trimming cut 3 bases from V and 5 bases from J; bases unmatched to any gene: 6. In germline, CDR1 is SGHRS, CDR2 YFSETQ. This CDR3 contains 15 residues. Comment on this clonotype: Its antigen is as yet unknown.

The TCR cDNA carried a universal primer site and UMIs from 5'RACE template switching. TCRdb re-called the 5' RACE reads through MiXCR, storing one row per CDR3 protein. The sample carries hundreds of thousands of distinct CDR3 sequences, 7.5% to 9% recorded once. The material was CD4+ T cells sorted from PBMCs, obtained 5 days after the yellow fever booster vaccination. This chain connects TRBV5-1 to TRBJ2-1; 9 nucleotides match TRBD1. The TCR sequence derives from a man in his late teens or twenties who received the YFV17D yellow fever vaccine. CDR3 bases: TGCGCCAGCAGCTCGGGACAGGGAACCCACAATGAGCAGTTCTTC. Protein sequence: CASSSGQGTHNEQFF.